This T cell receptor beta chain was obtained from a study of prognosis after radiotherapy for stage I lung cancer (dated by TCRdb to the early 2020s). At the level of the whole study: Between April 2018 and January 2019, about 20 stage I NSCLC patients were enrolled in Nanjing, China. Roughly eleven patients had adenocarcinoma and seven had squamous cell carcinoma as the tumor histology. This study profiled peripheral blood TCR beta repertoires from stage I NSCLC patients before and after stereotactic body radiotherapy and linked the repertoires to distant failure. Image-guided IMRT or VMAT was used to deliver SBRT in 3 to 5 fractions at a biologically effective dose of at least 100 Gy. Four of the 19 patients developed distant metastases after SBRT, at a median of roughly seven months; the other 15 showed no significant progression. The cohort comprised roughly 13 men and a handful of women with a median age of roughly 75 years, ranging from 53 to 84 years. No patient received concurrent therapy alongside SBRT. All patients were regarded as medically inoperable, because of comorbidities in 11 to 12 patients and refusal of surgery in 7 or 8 patients. A total of roughly 38 blood samples from around 19 patients were sequenced, with one sample obtained before and one obtained after SBRT for each patient. Newly diagnosed primary stage I lung tumors were present in some 15 patients, and oligometastatic NSCLC after surgical resection of the primary tumor was present in roughly 5 patients. Broader findings and caveats from the paper: Post-SBRT Shannon entropy and its change from baseline were lower in patients who developed distant metastases; baseline Shannon entropy was not associated with metastases. The study was limited by the small cohort and short follow-up, and independent validation of the study findings is required. After SBRT, the number of unique TCR clones decreased (median around 10,000 before versus 6,000 to 7,500 after; Wilcoxon paired P=0.011). Differences by metastasis status were reportedly seen in TRBV and TRBJ usage frequencies, involving two V genes at baseline and, after SBRT, eight to ten V genes and two J genes. All reported P values were unadjusted for multiple comparisons. Tumor specificity of expanded TCR clones was not determined.

The CDR3 covers 16 residues, taking in both the cysteine and the phenylalanine. The kept DNA is CDR3 alone, 48 bases in frame from the first base. Notes on this clonotype: Its antigen is unknown. A far larger clone is just one base off, so this is likely a read error.

Two rounds of multiplex PCR were used to amplify the TCR beta CDR3 region from genomic DNA. In the first round of PCR, primers specific to each TRBV and TRBJ gene were used, and the primer sequences are filed in Chinese patent CN105087789A. Universal primers were used in the second round of PCR. The Roche High Pure PCR Template Preparation Kit was used to extract genomic DNA from frozen PBMCs. An Illumina HiSeq 3000 was used to sequence the libraries paired-end with 151 bp reads. The paper's processing steps were these. Raw reads lacking the multiplex PCR primer sequences were removed with CutAdapt. High-quality paired reads were merged into contigs with PEAR. MiXCR assigned TRB V, D and J gene segments to each contig by aligning to reference sequences. CDR3 sequences were clustered by base quality and sequence similarity to remove sequencing errors. Diversity was measured as Shannon entropy normalized by the natural log of productive TCR sequence number. One minus Shannon entropy divided by the natural log of the number of unique clonotypes was used as the definition of clonality. Progression-free survival cut-offs for repertoire metrics were chosen using the Youden index of ROC curves, with analyses run in R 3.5.3. Through fastp at Q25 and MiXCR, TCRdb rebuilt clones from the public reads, retaining in-frame beta chains. Rows with a matching CDR3 protein are joined into one entry that keeps the most common DNA and genes. These V and J calls are TCRdb output, not the study's own analysis. Counted in this sample were 13,000 to 15,000 distinct CDR3 sequences; roughly a third of them appeared once. Together, the top ten hold roughly 40% of the sample.

All patients had node-negative disease on CT and PET/CT, and none had a history of other malignancies or had previously received chemotherapy or radiotherapy. At each of two time points, around 6.1 milliliters of peripheral venous blood were collected into EDTA tubes. Ficoll-Paque Plus density-gradient centrifugation was used to isolate PBMCs. Right after collection, samples were kept at -80 degrees C until analysis. This sample comprised PBMCs, obtained before or after stereotactic body radiation therapy (not recorded which). This receptor was obtained from a donor aged 50 or older with non-small cell lung cancer. Recombination linked TRBV12-3 or TRBV12-4 to TRBJ2-5; the D gene is tentatively TRBD1 or TRBD2, each matching 5 bases. The assigned J gene may be wrong: the sequence end matches TRBJ2-1 better. The DNA reads TGTGCCAGCAGTTTAGGAGGGGCAACTCTGGGCAATGAGCAGTTCTTC. Its protein reads: CASSLGGATLGNEQFF.